This T cell receptor beta chain came from a study of regulatory T cells in long-lasting Graves disease. Germline CDR1 MNHEY, CDR2 SMNVEV (reference sequence). The trim removed 8 bases at V and 6 bases at J, leaving 10 bases unmatched. The CDR3 is 14 residues long. The sample's time point: newly diagnosed GD, antithyroid drugs for less than 3 months. PBMCs were the source of the RNA used for TCR sequencing. Both iRepertoire HTBI primers and Arm-PCR of CDR3 regions were used to build the TCR beta libraries. TCRdb reanalysed the multiplex PCR reads using MiXCR and keeps one entry per CDR3 protein. This table has hundreds of thousands of distinct CDR3 sequences, around 15% appearing once. A further study also used this sample, focusing on T cells in Graves' hyperthyroidism and ophthalmopathy.

The chain couples TRBV27 to TRBJ2-5, with 9 bases fitting TRBD2. This TCR was sampled from a woman in her twenties or thirties with Graves disease. The sample in question was peripheral blood mononuclear cells (PBMCs), obtained at new diagnosis, from a patient treated with antithyroid drugs. CDR3: CASRSREGRKTQYF. DNA of the CDR3: TGTGCCAGCCGTTCGCGGGAGGGCCGAAAGACCCAGTACTTC.